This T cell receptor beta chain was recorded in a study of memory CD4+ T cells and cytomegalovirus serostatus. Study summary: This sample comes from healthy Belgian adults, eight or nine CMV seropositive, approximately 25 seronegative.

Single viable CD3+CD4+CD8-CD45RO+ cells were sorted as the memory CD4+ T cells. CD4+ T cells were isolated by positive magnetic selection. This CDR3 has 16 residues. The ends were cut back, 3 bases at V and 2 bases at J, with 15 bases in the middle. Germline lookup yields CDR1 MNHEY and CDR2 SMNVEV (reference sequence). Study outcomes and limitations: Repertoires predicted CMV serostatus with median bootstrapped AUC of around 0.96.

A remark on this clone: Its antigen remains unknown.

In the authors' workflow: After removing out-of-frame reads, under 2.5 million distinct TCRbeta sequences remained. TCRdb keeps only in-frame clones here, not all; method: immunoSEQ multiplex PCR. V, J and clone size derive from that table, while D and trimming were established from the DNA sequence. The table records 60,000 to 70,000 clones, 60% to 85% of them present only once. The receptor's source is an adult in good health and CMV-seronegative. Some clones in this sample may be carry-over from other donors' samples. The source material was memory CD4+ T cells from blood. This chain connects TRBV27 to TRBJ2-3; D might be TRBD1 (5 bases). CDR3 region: CASSFFGRVSTDTQYF. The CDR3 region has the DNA TGTGCCAGCAGTTTTTTCGGCAGGGTCTCCACAGATACGCAGTATTTT.